This T cell receptor beta chain was recovered during a study of T-cell reconstitution after alpha-beta-depleted transplantation in children. Findings and caveats of the study: T-cell counts and diversity at one year following transplant were attributed mainly to newly produced T cells. Surviving recipient cells, namely T cells and thymic progenitors, were the source of high day-60 TCRbeta diversity in some patients.

Preparation of the TCRbeta library involved a method that used unique molecular identifiers. Each CDR3 protein gets one entry after TCRdb re-called the PCR reads with MiXCR. The sample comprises around 180,000 distinct CDR3 sequences, approximately 12% of which are singletons, and approximately 13% rests with the top ten. This clonotype was found many times. Its antigen is not identified. This CDR3 comprises 16 residues. CDR1 and CDR2 from the germline V gene are KGHDR and SFDVKD. V lost 5 bases and J lost 5; bases outside the gene matches: 11. The sequencing here drew on PBMCs, taken before TCRalphabeta/CD19-depleted stem cell transplant. The V call is TRBV24-1, the J call TRBJ2-1; 7 positions match TRBD2. The clonotype was recovered from a boy aged 2 to 9 with acute myeloid leukemia, due to receive a stem cell transplant. The CDR3 nucleotides read TGTGCCACCAGTGCACCTCAAGCGGGAACAAACAATGAGCAGTTCTTC. Its protein product is CATSAPQAGTNNEQFF.